This is a list of T cell receptor beta chains from one sample in a study of blood T cell repertoires in COVID-19. The table came from immunoSEQ multiplex PCR; TCRdb's copy has only in-frame clones and leaves some out. In the table there are 210,000 or so clones, about 88% of which are singletons. The sample taken for sequencing was peripheral blood. The receptors originated from a woman aged 35 to 49 with acute or convalescent COVID-19. Each CDR3 is given with its conserved first and last residue. Fields, in order: clone size, V gene, D gene, J gene, CDR3 DNA, CDR3 protein. D genes are given only for firm matches. Clone size is shown for a subset of rows, as once, few, many or a class of expanded clone.

>few|TRBV19|TRBD1|TRBJ2-1
TGTGCCAGTAGTACTGGCGGGGACAGGGACTACAATGAGCAGTTCTTC
CASSTGGDRDYNEQFF
>once|TRBV18|-|TRBJ1-2
TGTGCCAGCTCACCAGGATTCCAGGGGAACTATGGCTACACCTTC
CASSPGFQGNYGYTF
>-|TRBV29-1|-|TRBJ1-2
TGCAGCGTCGACTCTGAGGGGACACGGACGGCGGCCTATGGCTACACCTTC
CSVDSEGTRTAAYGYTF
>-|TRBV9|-|TRBJ2-1
TGTGCCAGCAGCTCAGATGGGGGACTCTACAATGAGCAGTTCTTC
CASSSDGGLYNEQFF
>-|TRBV5-6|TRBD1|TRBJ2-1
TGTGCCAGCGGGACAGGGGGAACTAAGGTCTCCTACAATGAGCAGTTCTTC
CASGTGGTKVSYNEQFF
>-|TRBV7-9|TRBD1|TRBJ2-6
TGTGCCAGCAGCTTGGGACAGGGTTCGTCTGGGGCCAACGTCCTGACTTTC
CASSLGQGSSGANVLTF
>-|TRBV10-3|-|TRBJ1-1
TGTGCCATCAGTGAGTCTGGAGGGACGAACACTGAAGCTTTCTTT
CAISESGGTNTEAFF
>-|TRBV29-1|-|TRBJ1-2
TGCAGCGTGAGGGGTGGAACAGGGAAGGATGGCTACACCTTC
CSVRGGTGKDGYTF
>-|TRBV12-3/TRBV12-4|TRBD1|TRBJ1-2
TGTGCCAGCAGTTGGGACAGGGGGCATGGCTACACCTTC
CASSWDRGHGYTF
>-|TRBV5-1|TRBD1|TRBJ2-6
TGCGCCAGCAGCTTGGGTGGGACAGGGTTCTCTGGGGCCAACGTCCTGACTTTC
CASSLGGTGFSGANVLTF
>-|TRBV6-1|-|TRBJ1-6
TGTGCCAGCAGTGAAGAGAGCTCCTATAATTCACCCCTCCACTTT
CASSEESSYNSPLHF
>-|TRBV11-2|TRBD1|TRBJ2-4
TGTGCCAGCAGCACCGGACAGGGGCTGGGCATTCAGTACTTC
CASSTGQGLGIQYF
>-|TRBV5-1|-|TRBJ1-1
TGCGCCAGCAGATACGGACAGAACACTGAAGCTTTCTTT
CASRYGQNTEAFF
>-|TRBV10-1|-|TRBJ1-6
TGCGCCAGCAGTCGGGGTCTCGATTCACCCCTCCACTTT
CASSRGLDSPLHF
>-|TRBV5-5|TRBD1|TRBJ1-2
TGTGCCAGCAGCCCCCTAGGGGCGCAGGGGGATGGCTACACCTTC
CASSPLGAQGDGYTF
>-|TRBV7-2|TRBD1|TRBJ1-2
TGTGCCAGCAGCTCGACAGGGAGTACTGGCTACACCTTC
CASSSTGSTGYTF
>-|TRBV5-6|TRBD1|TRBJ1-3
TGTGCCAGCAGCCTCGGGACAGTCTTCGAGGGTGGAAACACCATATATTTT
CASSLGTVFEGGNTIYF
>-|TRBV11-2|TRBD2|TRBJ2-3
TGTGCCAGCAGCCGTGTTACGGGACTAGCCCGAGATACGCAGTATTTT
CASSRVTGLARDTQYF